This TCR beta chain comes out of a study of cytomegalovirus exposure and HLA in healthy donors. Across the whole study: The 110 or so validation repertoires used a platform that matched the one used for the 500 to 700 first-cohort repertoires, as a later analysis reported.

Produced via immunoSEQ multiplex PCR; TCRdb's table is partial and in-frame only. The sample shows around 150,000 clones, approximately 81% of them seen only once. For this clone: Antigen specificity is unknown.

The CDR3 totals 16 residues. With 5 bases clipped from V and 7 bases from J, the junction kept 16 bases outside the gene matches. CDR1 and CDR2 from the germline V gene are MNHEY and SMNVEV (reference sequence). General study findings and limits: As was reported, the classifier diagnosed cytomegalovirus status with high specificity and sensitivity. The tendency of first-cohort TCR clusters to co-occur in the 120 or so validation repertoires was identified by a subsequent analysis. The study flagged some 170 TCR beta chains as cytomegalovirus-associated.

The TCR sequence derives from a man aged 25-45 years in good health and CMV-seropositive. The chain couples TRBV27 to TRBJ2-7, with 8 bases aligning to TRBD1. Sequences were obtained from PBMCs. The CDR3 sequence: CASSPLSRDRRGEQYF. The CDR3 nucleotides read TGTGCCAGCAGTCCTCTGTCCCGGGACAGGAGGGGGGAGCAGTACTTC.